This record covers a single T cell receptor beta chain. Its antigen remains unknown. This record comes from a study of identifying expanded T cells in peripheral blood. Germline loops: CDR1 LNHDA, CDR2 SQIVND (reference sequence). This CDR3 has 13 amino acids. Trimming removed 4 bases from V and 3 bases from J; junction bases left unmatched: 3. Study-wide results and caveats: Over around two and four weeks, about 15 and 19 clones changed, versus more than 1 between replicates. Variance in clone template counts between approximately two-week samples significantly increased with total template count across all healthy donors.

No infections or other immune events were documented during collection. Clones were read by immunoSEQ multiplex PCR, and TCRdb kept only the in-frame ones, dropping some. The sample lists around 94,000 clones, approximately 90% occurring once. The V and J genes are TRBV19 and TRBJ2-7; 7 nucleotides agree with TRBD1. Material: blood. This sequence was found in a person aged 18 to 69 in good health. CDR3 nucleotide sequence: TGTGCCAGTAGTAGGGGACAGTTCTACGAGCAGTACTTC. It encodes CASSRGQFYEQYF.